A selection of T cell receptor beta chains follows, all from one sample in a study of early stage breast cancer tumors. The data were produced by immunoSEQ multiplex PCR, yet TCRdb's version contains in-frame clones alone and is incomplete. The profile shows about 69,000 clones, 80% of them singletons. Sequences were obtained from blood. These receptors originate from a person in their 40s with breast cancer. Both conserved end residues are part of each CDR3. The order of the fields is clone size, J gene, D gene, CDR3 length, V gene, CDR3 protein, CDR3 DNA. A D gene is named only where the DNA matches it firmly. The size entry is marked missing in some rows and otherwise reads once, few, many or a size class.

>few|TRBJ1-5|.|12|TRBV7-9
CASSLSSQPQHF
TGTGCCAGCAGCTTATCGAGCCAGCCCCAGCATTTT
>medium-sized|TRBJ1-1|.|18|TRBV7-9
CASSSLTPGDRTKPEAFF
TGTGCCAGCAGCTCCCTAACCCCTGGGGACCGGACTAAACCTGAAGCTTTCTTT
>.|TRBJ1-2|TRBD1|14|TRBV5-6
CASRRDRGIYGYTF
TGTGCCAGCAGGAGGGACAGGGGTATCTATGGCTACACCTTC
>.|TRBJ2-3|.|11|TRBV30
CAWFVVGTQYF
TGTGCCTGGTTTGTGGTAGGAACGCAGTATTTT
>.|TRBJ2-1|.|15|TRBV9
CASSVGGSEYNEQFF
TGTGCCAGCAGCGTAGGGGGTAGCGAGTACAATGAGCAGTTCTTC
>.|TRBJ1-2|.|13|TRBV28
CASSLSRAYGYTF
TGTGCCAGCAGTTTATCCAGGGCGTATGGCTACACCTTC
>.|TRBJ1-1|.|16|TRBV7-9
CASSLVQDIMNTEAFF
TGTGCCAGCAGCTTAGTCCAGGATATTATGAACACTGAAGCTTTCTTT
>.|TRBJ2-7|TRBD2|18|TRBV27
CASSSQGGLAGGPYEQYF
TGTGCCAGCAGTTCACAGGGGGGACTAGCGGGAGGGCCCTACGAGCAGTACTTC
>.|TRBJ1-1|.|15|TRBV19
CASSIDLTDPYGAFF
TGTGCCAGTAGTATAGATCTAACAGACCCATATGGCGCTTTCTTT
>once|TRBJ1-1|.|13|TRBV5-8
CASSSTENTEAFF
TGTGCCAGCAGCTCGACAGAGAACACTGAAGCTTTCTTT
>.|TRBJ2-5|.|16|TRBV5-4
CASSLSGSRWQETQYF
TGTGCCAGCAGCTTGAGTGGGTCGAGATGGCAAGAGACCCAGTACTTC
>.|TRBJ1-2|TRBD1|13|TRBV30
CAWSPGGYYGYTF
TGTGCCTGGAGCCCAGGGGGGTACTATGGCTACACCTTC
>.|TRBJ2-1|TRBD2|15|TRBV5-6
CASSLGPSGRQEQFF
TGTGCCAGCAGCTTGGGCCCTAGCGGGAGACAGGAGCAGTTCTTC
>.|TRBJ2-3|TRBD2|16|TRBV30
CAWRKSGRSGADTQYF
TGTGCCTGGAGAAAGAGCGGGAGAAGTGGTGCAGATACGCAGTATTTT
>few|TRBJ2-1|TRBD1|16|TRBV7-9
CASRKGAAQGIDEQFF
TGTGCCAGCAGGAAGGGGGCGGCCCAAGGGATCGATGAGCAGTTCTTC
>once|TRBJ1-5|.|16|TRBV30
CAWSGAAGVGNQPQHF
TGTGCCTGGAGTGGGGCGGCAGGGGTTGGCAATCAGCCCCAGCATTTT
>few|TRBJ2-2|.|15|TRBV7-3
CASTLGPENTGELFF
TGTGCCAGCACCCTGGGTCCAGAGAACACCGGGGAGCTGTTTTTT
>once|TRBJ1-2|TRBD1|17|TRBV27
CASSLIAGTDPNYGYTF
TGTGCCAGCAGTTTAATTGCGGGGACAGATCCTAACTATGGCTACACCTTC
>.|TRBJ2-7|.|11|TRBV6-6
CASSLQGEQYF
TGTGCCAGCAGTCTTCAGGGCGAGCAGTACTTC
>.|TRBJ1-1|.|12|TRBV6-6
CASSPRDTEAFF
TGTGCCAGCAGCCCCAGGGACACTGAAGCTTTCTTT
>.|TRBJ1-4|.|15|TRBV18
CASSPIRDLSEKLFF
TGTGCCAGCTCACCCATCCGGGACCTCAGCGAAAAACTGTTTTTT
>.|TRBJ2-7|.|14|TRBV28
CASSRDFTSYEQYF
TGTGCCAGCAGCCGGGACTTTACCTCCTACGAGCAGTACTTC
>.|TRBJ2-7|.|14|TRBV19
CASRFNRDSYEQYF
TGTGCCAGTAGATTTAACAGGGATTCCTACGAGCAGTACTTC
>.|TRBJ1-1|TRBD1|14|TRBV28
CASSDGQVNTEAFF
TGTGCCAGCAGCGATGGACAGGTCAACACTGAAGCTTTCTTT
>.|TRBJ2-7|.|12|TRBV11-2
CASGVGSYEQYF
TGTGCCAGCGGAGTGGGGTCCTACGAGCAGTACTTC
>.|TRBJ2-6|.|18|TRBV5-5
CASSLVQPTTAGANVLTF
TGTGCCAGCAGCTTGGTTCAGCCCACCACGGCTGGGGCCAACGTCCTGACTTTC